This entry describes one T cell receptor (beta chain). Its antigen has not been determined. No much larger clone is present one base from it, and per-base qualities are unavailable. CDR1 and CDR2 are drawn from the germline V gene (reference sequence): LNHDA, SQIVND. Trimming removed 3 bases from V and 9 bases from J, leaving 14 bases between the germline ends. From its cysteine to its phenylalanine, the CDR3 spans 13 amino acids. Only the CDR3 part of the read is kept: 39 bases, read in frame from the first base. This record comes from a study of OX40 agonist ivuxolimab in advanced cancers. For the wider study: Ivuxolimab, which targeted the costimulatory receptor OX40 (CD134), was an agonistic, fully human IgG2 monoclonal antibody. Intravenous ivuxolimab was administered to patients every 2 weeks at six dose levels: 0.01, 0.1, 0.3, 1.5, 3 and 10 mg/kg. Of the approximately 54 dose-escalation patients, hepatocellular carcinoma was present in around 20, melanoma in approximately 15, renal cell carcinoma in 9 and head and neck cancer in 9. The dose-escalation cohort was about 83% male with a mean age of about 58 years, ranging from roughly 20 to 80. Prior anti-PD-1, anti-PD-L1 or anti-CTLA-4 therapy was permitted, and checkpoint inhibitors had been received by 40% to 50% of dose-escalation patients. Three dose-escalation patients achieved partial responses, one with hepatocellular carcinoma and two with cutaneous melanoma. Peripheral TCRbeta sequencing aimed to test whether ivuxolimab altered TCR sequence diversity and caused clonal T-cell expansion. The monotherapy dose-escalation portion (N of about 57 patients) of the phase I ivuxolimab trial is reported in the paper.

For sequencing of the TCRbeta CDR3 region, genomic DNA was extracted from the sorted cells. The immunoSEQ Assay was used for sequencing of TCRbeta CDR3 regions. TCRdb obtained this table from immuneACCESS and retained in-frame rearrangements with V and J assigned. These tables miss some clones; where compared with another copy, unresolved V genes account for less than half of the shortfall, and the remainder is unexplained. The table for this sample lists fewer than 70,000 clones; roughly 88% of them were counted only once. Clones ranked in the top ten supply 2.4% of the sample. The trial excluded patients who had a history of autoimmune disease or were on systemic immunosuppression. Peripheral blood for TCR sequencing was drawn from every dose cohort at baseline, at cycle 4 day 1 and at cycle 7 day 1. The samples were drawn from a first-in-human, open-label, multicenter phase I dose-escalation trial of ivuxolimab. Adults with locally advanced or metastatic head and neck squamous cell, hepatocellular, melanoma or renal cell carcinoma were enrolled in the trial. CD4+ and CD8+ T cells were sorted separately from peripheral blood before TCR sequencing.

Overall study results and their limits: The antigen specificity of the peripheral T cells that underwent clonal expansion was not determined. Partial responders in the 0.1-3.0 mg/kg groups had among the lowest normalized peripheral clonal expansion, especially among CD8+ T cells. Low levels of normalized T-cell clonal expansion were also seen in some nonresponding patients. After ivuxolimab, expanded clones were on average more numerous among CD8+ T cells than among CD4+ T cells. Clonal expansion of both CD4+ and CD8+ blood T cells was observed from baseline to week 6 at doses 0.1 to 3.0 mg/kg.

Rearrangement joined TRBV19 to TRBJ1-2; no D gene is confidently identified. The source material was CD4+ or CD8+ T cells sorted from blood, sampled in a trial of the OX40 agonist ivuxolimab. This sequence was found in an adult with an advanced solid tumor such as melanoma, head and neck, liver or kidney cancer. This receptor carries the CDR3 CASSMWSPVSYTF. The nucleotides are TGTGCCAGTAGTATGTGGAGCCCCGTTAGCTACACCTTC.